The present T cell receptor beta chain was sequenced within a study of post-analysis software for immune sequencing data. The junction had 5 bases not matched to a gene; V was cut back by 2 bases and J by 7 bases. Per germline, CDR1 MNHEY and CDR2 SMNVEV (reference sequence). This CDR3 is 15 amino acids long. cDNA libraries of TCR beta carried unique molecular identifiers. The T cell input of about 1 to 10 million gave around 540,000 cDNA molecules. TCRdb redid the calling of the PCR reads with MiXCR, one entry per CDR3 protein. The table includes approximately 770,000 distinct CDR3 sequences, just over 45% detected once. General study points: The five TRBV segments detected at higher frequency in patients than in controls included TRBV5-6, TRBV5-1 and TRBV20-1. Samples made in the same batch grouped tightly together by F measure. The study found significantly lower normalized Chao1 diversity in multiple sclerosis patients than in controls.

This clonotype was observed a few times. Its antigen is undetermined. The chain combines TRBV27 with TRBJ2-1; 10 bases are shared with TRBD2. The sample was blood. The sequence was obtained from a girl aged 5 to 17 with multiple sclerosis. The CDR3: CASSLTAGGLNEQFF. CDR3 in DNA: TGTGCCAGCAGTTTAACAGCGGGAGGGTTGAATGAGCAGTTCTTC.